This passage covers 2 T cell receptor beta chains from one sample sequenced in a study of CD8+CD57+ T cells in acquired aplastic anemia. Genomic DNA provided the template from which TCR beta VDJ and CDR3 profiles were obtained. TCRdb re-derived calls from the reads in MiXCR, one entry per CDR3 protein. The sample shows some 220,000 distinct CDR3 sequences, roughly 33% of them seen only once. The sequenced material came from sorted CD4+, CD8+, or CD8+CD57+ T cells (not recorded which) from PBMCs. The receptors here all came from a human donor in good health, serving as a control.

Details on this clonotype: A single base separates this from a much larger clone, so it may be a read error. This chain links TRBV6-7 with TRBJ1-1, with D possibly being TRBD1 (5 bases). TRBV6-7 is classed as an ORF, of uncertain function. This CDR3 is 15 amino acids long. Trimming removed 2 bases at V and 13 bases at J, with 23 bases between. The CDR3, as DNA: TGTGCCAGCAGTTACCCCCAACGTGACAGAGGGTGGGGTTTCTTT. Its translation: CASSYPQRDRGWGFF.

This clonotype was seen ten or more times. The rearrangement joins TRBV11-1 to TRBJ1-1, with D possibly matching TRBD1 (6 bases). This CDR3 is built from 20 residues. Germline V CDR1 and CDR2: SGHAT, FQDESV (reference sequence). V dropped 4 bases and J dropped 1 base, with 28 bases sitting between them. CDR3 nucleotide sequence: TGTGCCAGCAGCTCCCGCGGGACGGGGGGCTTAACTGGAGCGAACACTGAAGCTTTCTTT. Its translation: CASSSRGTGGLTGANTEAFF.